Following are 9 T cell receptor beta chains from one sample sequenced in a study of blood T cells in healthy people across ages. A J-beta primer mix and a sample-barcoded 5' primer were used in a second PCR of roughly 6 to 12 cycles. TCRdb independently ran MiXCR on the 5' RACE reads; one entry per CDR3 protein. The repertoire holds hundreds of thousands of distinct CDR3 sequences, with around 45% as singletons. Sequencing used blood. The receptors derive from a woman aged 55-69 years in good health.

This clonotype was counted a few times. The V gene is TRBV6-2 or TRBV6-3, the J gene TRBJ1-2; no reliable D call. Germline-derived CDR1 and CDR2 are MNHEY and SVGEGT. The CDR3 is made up of 12 amino acids. Trimming pared 3 bases from V and 5 bases from J, leaving 7 bases between. CDR3 nucleotide sequence: TGTGCCAGCAGTTATATGGAGTATGGCTACACCTTC. As protein: CASSYMEYGYTF.

This chain uses TRBV6-2 or TRBV6-3 with TRBJ1-2, with 9 bases that match TRBD1. CDR1 MNHEY and CDR2 SVGEGT come from the germline V gene. This CDR3 has 16 residues. Trimming took 2 bases from V and 5 from J; bases not matched to a gene: 9. Written as DNA, the CDR3 is TGTGCCAGCAGTTACACCGGGACAGGGCTCCTTTATGGCTACACCTTC. It is translated as CASSYTGTGLLYGYTF.

The genes are TRBV20-1 and TRBJ2-5, with no clear D. The CDR3 is 13 amino acids. Germline V gene lookup returns CDR1 DFQATT and CDR2 SNEGSKA (reference sequence). Trimming took 0 bases from V and 1 from J, leaving 6 bases between them. The CDR3 sequence is CSARDGPQETQYF. The CDR3 DNA follows: TGCAGTGCTAGAGACGGGCCCCAAGAGACCCAGTACTTC.

The rearrangement links TRBV2 to TRBJ1-4; a possible D gene is TRBD1 (5 bases). V was clipped by 4 bases and J by 1 base, with 7 bases between them. Germline values: CDR1 SNHLY, CDR2 FYNNEI. This CDR3 contains 14 residues. The CDR3 spells CASSAQGTNEKLFF. Written as DNA, the CDR3 is TGTGCCAGCAGTGCTCAGGGAACTAATGAAAAACTGTTTTTT.

This clonotype has just a few counts. This chain joins TRBV9 and TRBJ1-2; no clear D gene. Germline-derived CDR1 and CDR2 are SGDLS and YYNGEE. The CDR3 contains 11 residues. The ends were cut back, 8 bases at V and 5 bases at J, with 10 bases in the middle. The CDR3 DNA follows: TGTGCCAGTCGCGCCCTTTATGGCTACACCTTC. It translates to CASRALYGYTF. The complete variable domain, with remaining parts taken from reference TRBV9 and TRBJ1-2, reads DSGVTQTPKHLITATGQRVTLRCSPRSGDLSVYWYQQSLDQGLQFLIQYYNGEERAKGNILERFSAQQFPDLHSELNLSSLELGDSALYFCASRALYGYTFGSGTRLTVV.

Concerning this clonotype itself: The junction does not match germline at one end; this may be a read error. This chain joins TRBV20-1 and TRBJ2-3; D possibly corresponds to TRBD2 (6 bases). The CDR3 spans 11 residues. Germline loops: CDR1 DFQATT, CDR2 SNEGSKA (reference sequence). CDR3 sequence (DNA): TGCAGTACTAGCTACCCAGATACGCAGTATTTT. Translation gives CSTSYPDTQYF.

In regard to this clonotype: At one end, the junction sequence differs from germline, possibly due to a read error. This chain uses TRBV15 with TRBJ2-1; D perhaps matches TRBD2 (6 bases). The CDR3 covers 16 residues. Germline-derived CDR1 and CDR2 are LNHNV and YYDKDF (reference sequence). CDR3 region: CAASRPSDSSYNEQFF. The CDR3 nucleotides are TGTGCCGCCAGCAGGCCTAGCGACAGCTCCTACAATGAGCAGTTCTTC.

The CDR3 region is CASSPGASNYGYTF. CDR3 nucleotides: TGTGCCAGCTCACCAGGGGCCAGTAACTATGGCTACACCTTC. V gene TRBV18 combines with J gene TRBJ1-2; weak D call: TRBD1 (5 bases). CDR1 KGHSH and CDR2 LQKENI come from the germline V gene. Trimming removed 2 bases from V and 1 base from J, with 8 bases in between. The CDR3 sequence is 14 residues long.

Turning to this clonotype: Relative to the germline gene, one junction end is altered; a read error may explain this. The CDR3 DNA sequence: TGTACCACCAGTGATCGACAACGCACAGATACGCAGTATTTT. Protein: CTTSDRQRTDTQYF. The chain carries TRBV24-1 and TRBJ2-3; the D is unclear. The length of the CDR3 is 14 residues. Germline V gene lookup returns CDR1 KGHDR and CDR2 SFDVKD.